These 23 T cell receptor beta chains came from one sample sequenced in a study of blood T cell repertoires in COVID-19. Profiled with immunoSEQ multiplex PCR; TCRdb holds only in-frame clones, not every one. The sample records about 230,000 clones, about nine tenths being singletons. The sequencing input was PBMCs or T cells enriched from blood (not recorded which). The source of these receptors is a middle-aged woman with acute COVID-19.

The rearrangement links TRBV29-1 to TRBJ1-2, with D uncertain. Germline assignment: CDR1 SQVTM and CDR2 ANQGSEA. V shed 0 bases and J shed 5 bases, with 16 bases lying between them. This CDR3 region has 15 residues. As DNA, the CDR3 is TGCAGCGTTGAAGATCCAGGCAGCAACACTTATGGCTACACCTTC. Translating gives CSVEDPGSNTYGYTF.

The chain carries TRBV7-9 and TRBJ2-4; 8 bases align to TRBD1. The CDR3 runs 14 residues. Per the germline V gene, CDR1 is SEHNR and CDR2 is FQNEAQ (reference sequence). V gave up 5 bases and J gave up 4 bases; unmatched junction bases: 4. CDR3 in amino acids: CASSVTGGKNIQYF. Written as DNA, the CDR3 is TGTGCCAGCAGCGTTACAGGGGGGAAAAACATTCAGTACTTC.

The rearrangement links TRBV2 to TRBJ2-7; 11 bases fit TRBD2. V shed 9 bases and J 3 bases; nucleotides not matched to a gene: 7. In germline, CDR1 is SNHLY, CDR2 FYNNEI. The CDR3 has 14 amino acids. The CDR3 DNA sequence: TGTGCCAGTACCGTCGGACTAGCGGGCTACGAGCAGTACTTC. As protein: CASTVGLAGYEQYF.

This clone was seen only a few times. The genes are TRBV3-1 (or the pseudogene TRBV3-2) and TRBJ1-2; D gene ambiguous. Germline CDR1 and CDR2: LGHDT and YNNKEL (reference sequence). V was pared by 8 bases and J by 2 bases, with 9 bases between. This CDR3 has 12 amino acids. The CDR3 sequence: CASAGGNYGYTF. The DNA for the CDR3 is TGTGCCAGCGCAGGAGGGAACTATGGCTACACCTTC.

The V and J genes are TRBV2 and TRBJ1-5; 7 bases align to TRBD1. Looked up from germline, CDR1 is SNHLY and CDR2 is FYNNEI. CDR3 length: 14 residues. With 6 bases clipped from V and 3 bases from J, the junction kept 5 bases outside the gene matches. The CDR3 spells CASSDRAPNQPQHF. For the CDR3, the DNA is TGTGCCAGCAGCGACAGGGCCCCCAATCAGCCCCAGCATTTT.

The chain links TRBV13 to TRBJ1-2; D unclear. Trimming shortened V by 5 bases and J by 0 bases, and 13 bases separated the two germline ends. This CDR3 has 15 amino acids. CDR1 is PRHDT and CDR2 is FYEKMQ in the germline V gene (reference sequence). The CDR3 reads CASSLIEVSNYGYTF. The CDR3 DNA is TGTGCCAGCAGCCTGATAGAGGTCTCTAACTATGGCTACACCTTC.

On this clone itself: A junction boundary mismatches the germline segment, possibly from a read error. The chain joins TRBV2 to TRBJ1-5; the D gene is possibly TRBD1 (5 bases). The CDR3 runs 14 residues. The V gene's germline CDR1 is SNHLY and CDR2 FYNNEI. In DNA form, the CDR3 reads TGTGCCAGCAGTGAGGAGCAGGGCAATCGGCCCCAGCATTTT. This gives the protein CASSEEQGNRPQHF. Drawing the rest from reference TRBV2 and TRBJ1-5, the complete variable domain is EPEVTQTPSHQVTQMGQEVILRCVPISNHLYFYWYRQILGQKVEFLVSFYNNEISEKSEIFDDQFSVERPDGSNFTLKIRSTKLEDSAMYFCASSEEQGNRPQHFGDGTRLSIL.

J is TRBJ2-7 and V is TRBV10-3; 9 nucleotides agree with TRBD1. V dropped 2 bases and J dropped 4; count of bases not matched to a gene: 0. Germline V gives CDR1 ENHRY, CDR2 SYGVKD. The length of the CDR3 is 13 residues. The CDR3, as DNA: TGTGCCATCAGTGAGGACAGGGGGTACGAGCAGTACTTC. Its protein is CAISEDRGYEQYF.

The chain recombines TRBV3-1 (or the pseudogene TRBV3-2) with TRBJ1-5; 8 bases agree with TRBD1. CDR1 and CDR2 from the germline V gene are LGHDT and YNNKEL (reference sequence). The CDR3 has 18 residues. V gave up 1 base and J gave up 0 bases; unmatched junction bases: 8. The CDR3 DNA reads as TGTGCCAGCAGCCAAGCAGGGACAGGCATTTATAGCAATCAGCCCCAGCATTTT. It specifies CASSQAGTGIYSNQPQHF.

This chain connects TRBV10-3 to TRBJ2-7; D is unresolved. CDR1 ENHRY and CDR2 SYGVKD come from the germline V gene. The CDR3 covers 14 residues. The V and J ends lost 0 bases and 3 bases respectively, with 9 bases between them. The CDR3 reads CAISESLYNYEQYF. CDR3 DNA: TGTGCCATCAGTGAGTCGTTATATAACTACGAGCAGTACTTC.

The V and J genes are TRBV10-1 and TRBJ2-2, with 9 bases lining up with TRBD1. The length of the CDR3 is 15 residues. Germline V gene lookup returns CDR1 WNHNN and CDR2 SYGVQD (reference sequence). V trimming: 5 bases; J trimming: 5 bases; junction bases outside the gene matches: 6. In DNA, the CDR3 is TGCGCCAGCAGTTCTCCGGGACAGGGAACCGGGGAGCTGTTTTTT. The encoded protein is CASSSPGQGTGELFF.

The chain joins TRBV30 to TRBJ2-7; 12 bases fit TRBD2. V shed 5 bases, J shed 2 bases, and the junction held 7 bases outside the gene matches. CDR1 is GTSNPN, CDR2 SVGIG, per germline (reference sequence). This CDR3 has 15 residues. The CDR3 nucleotides read TGTGCCTGGGGTCGATGGACTAGCGGGGCCTACGAGCAGTACTTC. Translating gives CAWGRWTSGAYEQYF.

The chain uses TRBV27 and TRBJ2-7, with 9 bases fitting TRBD1. This CDR3 has 15 amino acids. The J segment lost 0 bases and the V segment lost 6 bases, leaving 6 bases of the junction unmatched. CDR1 and CDR2 (germline): MNHEY, SMNVEV (reference sequence). This CDR3 is CASRRDRAGSYEQYF. Here the CDR3 DNA reads TGTGCCAGCAGGCGGGACAGGGCAGGCTCCTACGAGCAGTACTTC.

This sequence joins TRBV6-5 and TRBJ1-1, with TRBD1 matching over 8 bases. The V segment lost 6 bases and the J segment 11 bases; nucleotides outside the gene matches: 17. Per germline, CDR1 MNHEY and CDR2 SVGAGI. The CDR3 extends over 15 amino acids. CDR3 coding DNA: TGTGCCAGCAGCCGTACAGGGGGACCTCCCCGAGGGGCTTTCTTT. It specifies CASSRTGGPPRGAFF.

The chain is built from TRBV3-1 (or the pseudogene TRBV3-2) and TRBJ2-2; possible D gene TRBD2, 6 bases. The V and J ends lost 0 bases and 6 bases respectively, with 14 bases between them. Germline V gene lookup returns CDR1 LGHDT and CDR2 YNNKEL (reference sequence). The CDR3 runs 16 residues. The CDR3 DNA reads TGTGCCAGCAGCCAAGATTGGGGAGGAGCGGCCGGGGAGCTGTTTTTT. Translation gives CASSQDWGGAAGELFF.

In its sample, this clone was seen once. The chain recombines TRBV19 with TRBJ1-5, with 8 bases identical to TRBD1. V lost 4 bases, J lost 2 bases, and 10 bases stayed unmatched. In germline, CDR1 is LNHDA, CDR2 SQIVND (reference sequence). CDR3 size: 17 residues. DNA for the CDR3: TGTGCCAGTAGTAAGGGACAGGTTGCGTGGGGCAATCAGCCCCAGCATTTT. It is translated as CASSKGQVAWGNQPQHF.

V and J are TRBV5-6 and TRBJ1-2; D remains unclear. Trimming stripped 0 bases from V and 1 base from J, with 4 bases between. The CDR3 totals 13 residues. Germline V gives CDR1 SGHDT, CDR2 YYEEEE. The CDR3 loop is CASSLGLNYGYTF. In DNA form, the CDR3 reads TGTGCCAGCAGCTTGGGGCTTAACTATGGCTACACCTTC.

The chain combines TRBV29-1 with TRBJ1-1; 8 nucleotides agree with TRBD1. J gave up 7 bases and V 5 bases, and 6 bases lay outside the gene matches. This CDR3 is built from 12 residues. The germline V gene has CDR1 SQVTM and CDR2 ANQGSEA. The chain's CDR3 is CSVLRTGNEAFF. In DNA form, the CDR3 reads TGCAGCGTTCTCAGGACAGGGAATGAAGCTTTCTTT.

The chain carries TRBV29-1 and TRBJ2-7; 12 nucleotides line up with TRBD1. Looked up from germline, CDR1 is SQVTM and CDR2 is ANQGSEA. Losses at the gene ends were 4 bases for V and 5 bases for J; bases not matched to a gene: 9. The CDR3 has 15 amino acids. This chain's CDR3 is CSVGGPGQGADEQYF. The CDR3 DNA reads as TGCAGCGTTGGGGGACCGGGACAGGGGGCCGACGAGCAGTACTTC.

The genes are TRBV10-3 and TRBJ2-3; 11 nucleotides match TRBD2. The CDR3 has 16 residues. V lost 0 bases to trimming and J lost 8 bases; unmatched junction nucleotides: 7. CDR1 ENHRY and CDR2 SYGVKD come from the germline V gene. CDR3 loop: CAISESPSGGIGTQYF. CDR3 nucleotide sequence: TGTGCCATCAGTGAGTCGCCTAGCGGGGGGATCGGTACGCAGTATTTT.

The CDR3, as DNA: TGCGCCAGCAGTTACCAGCGTGGGGCAGGGGAGGGTTACGAGCAGTACTTC. This gives the protein CASSYQRGAGEGYEQYF. The chain combines TRBV10-1 with TRBJ2-7; D possibly corresponds to TRBD2 (7 bases). The CDR3 length is 17 residues. V was pared by 5 bases and J by 4 bases, with 24 bases between. Germline-derived CDR1 and CDR2 are WNHNN and SYGVQD (reference sequence).

This chain joins TRBV10-3 and TRBJ1-4; tentative D call: TRBD1 (6 bases). The V end was cut by 3 bases, the J end by 6 bases, with 11 bases between. Germline CDR1 reads ENHRY; CDR2 reads SYGVKD. There are 14 residues in the CDR3. CDR3 sequence (DNA): TGTGCCATCAGTGACAGGGGATGGGATGAAAAACTGTTTTTT. Translating gives CAISDRGWDEKLFF.

This clone was counted once. This chain uses TRBV30 with TRBJ1-1; D is perhaps TRBD1 (5 bases). Germline lookup yields CDR1 GTSNPN and CDR2 SVGIG (reference sequence). The CDR3 is made up of 12 amino acids. V dropped 3 bases and J dropped 4 bases, with 9 bases sitting between them. CDR3 protein: CAWRGLSTEAFF. The CDR3 DNA reads TGTGCCTGGAGGGGGCTTAGCACTGAAGCTTTCTTT.